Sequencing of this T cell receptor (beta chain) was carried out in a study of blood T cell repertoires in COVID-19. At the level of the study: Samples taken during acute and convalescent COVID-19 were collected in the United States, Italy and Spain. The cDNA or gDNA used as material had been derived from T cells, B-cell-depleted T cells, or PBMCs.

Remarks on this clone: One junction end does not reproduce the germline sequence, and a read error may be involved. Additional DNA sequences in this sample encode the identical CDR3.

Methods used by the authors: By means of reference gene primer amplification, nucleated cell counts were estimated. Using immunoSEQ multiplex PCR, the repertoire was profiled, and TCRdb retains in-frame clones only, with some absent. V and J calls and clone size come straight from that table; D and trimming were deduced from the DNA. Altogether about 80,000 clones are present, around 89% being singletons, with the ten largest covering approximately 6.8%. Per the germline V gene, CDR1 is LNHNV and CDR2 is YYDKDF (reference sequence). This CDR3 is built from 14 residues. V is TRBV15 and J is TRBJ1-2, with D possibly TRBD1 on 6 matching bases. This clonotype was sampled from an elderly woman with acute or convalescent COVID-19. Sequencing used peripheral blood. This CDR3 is CATSAGTSNYGYTF. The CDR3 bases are TGTGCCACCAGCGCAGGGACATCCAACTATGGTTACACCTTC.